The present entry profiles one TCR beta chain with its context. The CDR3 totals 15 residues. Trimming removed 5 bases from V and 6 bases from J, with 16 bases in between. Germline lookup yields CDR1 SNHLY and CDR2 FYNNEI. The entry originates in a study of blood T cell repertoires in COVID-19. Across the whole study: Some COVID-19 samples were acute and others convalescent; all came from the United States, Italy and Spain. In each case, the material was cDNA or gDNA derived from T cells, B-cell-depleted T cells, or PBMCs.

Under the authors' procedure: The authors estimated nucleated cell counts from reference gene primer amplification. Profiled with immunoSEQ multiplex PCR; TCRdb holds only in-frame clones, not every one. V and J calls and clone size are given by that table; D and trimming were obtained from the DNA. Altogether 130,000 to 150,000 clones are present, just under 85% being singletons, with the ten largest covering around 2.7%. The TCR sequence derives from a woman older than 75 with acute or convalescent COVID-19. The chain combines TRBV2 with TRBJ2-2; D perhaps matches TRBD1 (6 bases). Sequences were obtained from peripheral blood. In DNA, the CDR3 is TGTGCCAGCAGTTCCGGGACACAATCCTCCGGGGAGCTGTTTTTT. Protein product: CASSSGTQSSGELFF. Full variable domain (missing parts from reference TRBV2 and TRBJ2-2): EPEVTQTPSHQVTQMGQEVILRCVPISNHLYFYWYRQILGQKVEFLVSFYNNEISEKSEIFDDQFSVERPDGSNFTLKIRSTKLEDSAMYFCASSSGTQSSGELFFGEGSRLTVL.